The rows below give T cell receptor beta chains drawn from one sample of a study of T cells in Graves' hyperthyroidism and ophthalmopathy. In TCRdb, the multiplex PCR reads were re-called with MiXCR into one record per CDR3 protein. Of about 640,000 distinct CDR3 sequences listed, 20% are singletons. Sequencing input: blood. These receptors came from a man in his thirties or forties with Graves' ophthalmopathy. Each CDR3 is given with its conserved first and last residue. D genes are given only for firm matches. Clone size is stated in some rows and not others, as once, few, many or a class when expanded.

V gene: TRBV9; J gene: TRBJ2-5; clone size: few; D gene: -; CDR3 DNA: TGTGCCAGCAGCCCGCAGTCCGCAGGGAGGCAAGAGACCCAGTACTTC; CDR3 protein: CASSPQSAGRQETQYF
V gene: TRBV7-9; J gene: TRBJ2-1; clone size: -; D gene: -; CDR3 DNA: TGTGCCAGCAGCTTAGACGACAGAATGCTGTACAATGAGCAGTTCTTC; CDR3 protein: CASSLDDRMLYNEQFF
V gene: TRBV19; J gene: TRBJ1-5; clone size: -; D gene: -; CDR3 DNA: TGTGCCAGTACCCCGGGGGTGGGACAGCCCCAGCATTTT; CDR3 protein: CASTPGVGQPQHF
V gene: TRBV20-1; J gene: TRBJ2-5; clone size: -; D gene: TRBD2; CDR3 DNA: TGCAGCGTCAGGCGGGGGGTGGAGACCCAGTACTTC; CDR3 protein: CSVRRGVETQYF
V gene: TRBV19; J gene: TRBJ2-1; clone size: many; D gene: -; CDR3 DNA: TGTGCCAGTAGTATAGGAGAGGTATCCAACCCTTTCAATGAGCAGTTCTTC; CDR3 protein: CASSIGEVSNPFNEQFF
V gene: TRBV4-1; J gene: TRBJ2-7; clone size: many; D gene: TRBD2; CDR3 DNA: TGCGCCAGCAGCCAAGTAGCGGGAGTTCGCGAGCAGTACTTC; CDR3 protein: CASSQVAGVREQYF
V gene: TRBV6-1; J gene: TRBJ2-7; clone size: few; D gene: -; CDR3 DNA: TGTGCCAGCGGGCTCTGGGGAATAAGCTCCTACGAGCAGTACTTC; CDR3 protein: CASGLWGISSYEQYF
V gene: TRBV5-1; J gene: TRBJ2-2; clone size: -; D gene: -; CDR3 DNA: TGCGCCACCAGGTGGCTGAGCAACACCGGGGAGCTGTTTTTT; CDR3 protein: CATRWLSNTGELFF
V gene: TRBV7-9; J gene: TRBJ2-1; clone size: few; D gene: TRBD1; CDR3 DNA: TGTGCCAGCAGCTCGCAAGCCGGGACAGGGATAGGCAATGAGCAGTTCTTC; CDR3 protein: CASSSQAGTGIGNEQFF
V gene: TRBV12-3/TRBV12-4; J gene: TRBJ1-4; clone size: many; D gene: -; CDR3 DNA: TGTGCCAGCAGTCAACGTGAAAAACTGTTTTTT; CDR3 protein: CASSQREKLFF
V gene: TRBV27; J gene: TRBJ2-1; clone size: -; D gene: TRBD2; CDR3 DNA: TGTGCCACCTTAGCGGGAGCCGCCTACAATGAGCAGTTCTTC; CDR3 protein: CATLAGAAYNEQFF
V gene: TRBV28; J gene: TRBJ2-3; clone size: many; D gene: -; CDR3 DNA: TGTGCCAGCAAGGGCGGGGCCTTCACAGATACGCAGTATTTT; CDR3 protein: CASKGGAFTDTQYF
V gene: TRBV27; J gene: TRBJ2-7; clone size: -; D gene: TRBD2; CDR3 DNA: TGTGCCAGCAGCCTGACTAGCGGGAGGCTTTACGAGCAGTACTTC; CDR3 protein: CASSLTSGRLYEQYF
V gene: TRBV2; J gene: TRBJ1-1; clone size: many; D gene: -; CDR3 DNA: TGTGCCAGCAGTGGTCGACCCACTGAAGCTTTCTTT; CDR3 protein: CASSGRPTEAFF
V gene: TRBV10-1; J gene: TRBJ2-2; clone size: once; D gene: -; CDR3 DNA: TGCGCCAGCAGTCCCTCAAGGGGCGCGAACACCGGGGAGCTGTTTTTT; CDR3 protein: CASSPSRGANTGELFF
V gene: TRBV11-2; J gene: TRBJ2-7; clone size: -; D gene: -; CDR3 DNA: TGTGCCAGCAGCCCCAAACCCTACGAGCAGTACTTC; CDR3 protein: CASSPKPYEQYF
V gene: TRBV12-3/TRBV12-4; J gene: TRBJ1-5; clone size: many; D gene: -; CDR3 DNA: TGTGCCAGCAGTGCGGACGGGCATCAGCCCCAGCATTTT; CDR3 protein: CASSADGHQPQHF
V gene: TRBV12-3/TRBV12-4; J gene: TRBJ2-3; clone size: many; D gene: TRBD1; CDR3 DNA: TGTGCCAGCAGTGGGGACAGACAGAACACAGATACGCAGTATTTT; CDR3 protein: CASSGDRQNTDTQYF
V gene: TRBV6-1; J gene: TRBJ2-7; clone size: -; D gene: TRBD2; CDR3 DNA: TGTGCCAGCAGTGAAGTAGGCGGGAGACGGTCCTACGAGCAGTACTTC; CDR3 protein: CASSEVGGRRSYEQYF
V gene: TRBV20-1; J gene: TRBJ2-3; clone size: -; D gene: -; CDR3 DNA: TGCAGTGCTTCGCGTATCGAGCGCACAGATACGCAGTATTTT; CDR3 protein: CSASRIERTDTQYF
V gene: TRBV4-1; J gene: TRBJ1-5; clone size: -; D gene: TRBD1; CDR3 DNA: TGCGCCAGCAGCCAAGAGGGGGGCACAGGGGGTCAGCCCCAGCATTTT; CDR3 protein: CASSQEGGTGGQPQHF
V gene: TRBV5-1; J gene: TRBJ1-5; clone size: many; D gene: -; CDR3 DNA: TGCGCCAGCAGCCCCGATGGGGGGGTTAATCAGCCCCAGCATTTT; CDR3 protein: CASSPDGGVNQPQHF
V gene: TRBV12-3/TRBV12-4; J gene: TRBJ2-7; clone size: many; D gene: TRBD2; CDR3 DNA: TGTGCCAGCAGTTTAGGGGCTAGCGGGGGCAGTACGGACGAGCAGTACTTC; CDR3 protein: CASSLGASGGSTDEQYF
V gene: TRBV29-1; J gene: TRBJ2-5; clone size: many; D gene: TRBD2; CDR3 DNA: TGCAGCGTTGAGGGACTAGCGGGAGGGGGAGAGACCCAGTACTTC; CDR3 protein: CSVEGLAGGGETQYF